This entry describes one T cell receptor (beta chain). The sample originates from a study of blood T cell repertoires in COVID-19. Looking at the study overall: Italy, Spain and the United States were the sources of the convalescent and acute COVID-19 samples.

Per the study methods: Nucleated cell counts were estimated from reference gene primer amplification. TCRdb's copy holds only in-frame clones and misses some; the assay was immunoSEQ multiplex PCR. V and J calls and clone size are given by that table; D and trimming were obtained from the DNA. The table has 150,000 to 200,000 clones, 84% seen once. CDR1 is SQVTM and CDR2 is ANQGSEA in the germline V gene. The V segment lost 3 bases and the J segment 5 bases; nucleotides outside the gene matches: 9. CDR3 size: 14 residues. Those who participated ranged in age from roughly 18 to 89 years and resided in roughly 26 US areas. Cohort 3 recovered donors had two negative PCRs, clearance, or symptom resolution.

The sequence was obtained from a man aged 40-49 years who had recovered from COVID-19. Sequenced input: PBMCs or T cells enriched from blood (not recorded which). V gene TRBV29-1 combines with J gene TRBJ2-5, with 7 bases lining up with TRBD1. The CDR3 DNA is TGCAGCGTTGATCACACAGGGGCTAGGGAGACCCAGTACTTC. Translated, it gives CSVDHTGARETQYF.